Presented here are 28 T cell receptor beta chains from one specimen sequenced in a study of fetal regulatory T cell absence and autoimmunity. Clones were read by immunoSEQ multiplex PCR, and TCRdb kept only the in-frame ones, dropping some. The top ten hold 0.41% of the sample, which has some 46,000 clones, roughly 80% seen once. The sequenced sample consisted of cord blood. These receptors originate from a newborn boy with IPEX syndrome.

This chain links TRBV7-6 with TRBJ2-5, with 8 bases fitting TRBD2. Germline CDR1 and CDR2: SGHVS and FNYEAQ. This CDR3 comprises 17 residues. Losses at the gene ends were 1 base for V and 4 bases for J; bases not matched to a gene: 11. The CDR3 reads CASSLGTLAGGRETQYF. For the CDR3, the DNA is TGTGCCAGCAGCTTAGGTACCTTGGCGGGAGGTAGAGAGACCCAGTACTTC.

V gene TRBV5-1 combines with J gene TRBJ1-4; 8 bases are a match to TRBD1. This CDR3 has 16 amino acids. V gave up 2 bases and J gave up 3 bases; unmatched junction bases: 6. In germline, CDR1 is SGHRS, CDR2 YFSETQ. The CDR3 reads CASSFNPGGPNEKLFF. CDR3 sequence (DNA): TGCGCCAGCAGCTTTAATCCAGGGGGCCCTAATGAAAAACTGTTTTTT.

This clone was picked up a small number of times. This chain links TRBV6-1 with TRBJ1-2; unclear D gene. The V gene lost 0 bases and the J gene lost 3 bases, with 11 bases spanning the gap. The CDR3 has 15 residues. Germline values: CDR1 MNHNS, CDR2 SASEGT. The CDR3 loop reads CASSEATAHHYGYTF. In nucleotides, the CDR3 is TGTGCCAGCAGTGAAGCAACGGCCCATCACTATGGCTACACCTTC.

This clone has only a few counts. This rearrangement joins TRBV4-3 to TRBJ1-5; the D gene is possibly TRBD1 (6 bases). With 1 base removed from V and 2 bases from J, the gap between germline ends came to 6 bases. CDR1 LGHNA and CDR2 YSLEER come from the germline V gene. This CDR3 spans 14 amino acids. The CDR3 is CASSQAGGNQPQHF. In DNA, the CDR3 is TGCGCCAGCAGCCAAGCAGGGGGCAATCAGCCCCAGCATTTT.

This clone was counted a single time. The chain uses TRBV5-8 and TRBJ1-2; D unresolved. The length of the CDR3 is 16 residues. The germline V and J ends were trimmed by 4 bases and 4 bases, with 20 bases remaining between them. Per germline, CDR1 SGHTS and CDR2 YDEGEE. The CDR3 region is CASSIKDGPIPYGYTF. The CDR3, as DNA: TGTGCCAGCAGCATAAAGGACGGACCCATTCCCTATGGCTACACCTTC.

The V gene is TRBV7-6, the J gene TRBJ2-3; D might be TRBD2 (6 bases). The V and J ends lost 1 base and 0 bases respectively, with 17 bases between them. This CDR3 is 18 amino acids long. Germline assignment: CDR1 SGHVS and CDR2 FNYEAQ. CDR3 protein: CASSLGDWGTTSTDTQYF. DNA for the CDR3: TGTGCCAGCAGCTTAGGGGACTGGGGTACTACTAGCACAGATACGCAGTATTTT.

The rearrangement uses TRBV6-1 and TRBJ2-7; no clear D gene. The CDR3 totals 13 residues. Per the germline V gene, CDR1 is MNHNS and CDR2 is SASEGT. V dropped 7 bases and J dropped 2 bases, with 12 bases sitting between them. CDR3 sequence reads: CASKGSPTYEQYF. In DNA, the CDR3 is TGTGCCAGCAAGGGCAGTCCCACCTACGAGCAGTACTTC.

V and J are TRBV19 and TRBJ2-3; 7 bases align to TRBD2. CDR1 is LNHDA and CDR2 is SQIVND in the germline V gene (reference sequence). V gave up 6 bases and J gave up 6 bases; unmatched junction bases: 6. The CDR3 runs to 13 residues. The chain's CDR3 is CASSPGGWDTQYF. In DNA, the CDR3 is TGTGCCAGTAGCCCCGGGGGGTGGGATACGCAGTATTTT. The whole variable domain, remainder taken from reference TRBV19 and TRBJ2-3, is DGGITQSPKYLFRKEGQNVTLSCEQNLNHDAMYWYRQDPGQGLRLIYYSQIVNDFQKGDIAEGYSVSREKKESFPLTVTSAQKNPTAFYLCASSPGGWDTQYFGPGTRLTVL.

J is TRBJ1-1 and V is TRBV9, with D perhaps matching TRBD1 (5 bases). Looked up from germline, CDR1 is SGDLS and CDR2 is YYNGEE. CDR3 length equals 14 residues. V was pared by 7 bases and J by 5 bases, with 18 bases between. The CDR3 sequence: CASASRLGTTEAFF. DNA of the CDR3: TGTGCCAGCGCCAGCCGCTTAGGGACGACTGAAGCTTTCTTT.

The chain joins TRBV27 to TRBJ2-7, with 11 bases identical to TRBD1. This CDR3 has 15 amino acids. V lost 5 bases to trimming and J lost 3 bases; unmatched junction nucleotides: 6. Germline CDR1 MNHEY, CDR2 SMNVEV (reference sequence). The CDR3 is CASSPGQGARYEQYF. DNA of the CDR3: TGTGCCAGCAGTCCTGGACAGGGGGCCCGCTACGAGCAGTACTTC.

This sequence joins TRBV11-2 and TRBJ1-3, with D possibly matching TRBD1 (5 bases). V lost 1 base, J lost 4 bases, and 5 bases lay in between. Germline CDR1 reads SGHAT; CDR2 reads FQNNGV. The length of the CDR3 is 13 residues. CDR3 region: CASSLAGGNTIYF. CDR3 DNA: TGTGCCAGCAGCTTAGCAGGGGGAAACACCATATATTTT.

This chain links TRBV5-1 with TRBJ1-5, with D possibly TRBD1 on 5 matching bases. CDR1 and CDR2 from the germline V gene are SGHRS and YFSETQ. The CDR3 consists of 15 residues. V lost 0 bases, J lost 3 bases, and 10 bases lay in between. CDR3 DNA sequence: TGCGCCAGCAGCTTGGAGGGGTTACCCAATCAGCCCCAGCATTTT. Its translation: CASSLEGLPNQPQHF.

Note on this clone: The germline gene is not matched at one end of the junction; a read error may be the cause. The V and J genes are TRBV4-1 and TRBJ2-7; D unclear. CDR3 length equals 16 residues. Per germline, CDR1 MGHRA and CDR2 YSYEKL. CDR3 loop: CASSKEDRPFSYEQYF. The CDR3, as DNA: TGCGCCAGCAGCAAAGAGGACCGGCCCTTCTCCTACGAGCAGTACTTC.

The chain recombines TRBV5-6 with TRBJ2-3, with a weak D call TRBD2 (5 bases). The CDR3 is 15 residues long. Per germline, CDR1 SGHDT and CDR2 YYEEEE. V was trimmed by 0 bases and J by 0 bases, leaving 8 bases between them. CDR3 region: CASSLVAGSTDTQYF. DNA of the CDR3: TGTGCCAGCAGCTTGGTGGCGGGCAGCACAGATACGCAGTATTTT.

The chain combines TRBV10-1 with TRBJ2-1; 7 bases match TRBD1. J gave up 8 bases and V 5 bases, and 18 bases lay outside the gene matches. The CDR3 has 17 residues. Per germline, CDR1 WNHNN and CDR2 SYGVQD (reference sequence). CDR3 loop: CASSYDLSGTARDEQFF. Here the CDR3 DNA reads TGCGCCAGCAGTTATGATCTCTCCGGGACAGCTAGGGATGAGCAGTTCTTC.

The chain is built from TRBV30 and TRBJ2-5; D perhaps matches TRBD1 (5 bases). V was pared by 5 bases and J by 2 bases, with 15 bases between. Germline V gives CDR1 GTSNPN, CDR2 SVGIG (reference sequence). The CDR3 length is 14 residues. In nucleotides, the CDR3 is TGTGCCTGGGGGGCCCCCCCCCTTCAAGAGACCCAGTACTTC. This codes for CAWGAPPLQETQYF. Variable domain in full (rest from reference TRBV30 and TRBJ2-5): SQTIHQWPATLVQPVGSPLSLECTVEGTSNPNLYWYRQAAGRGLQLLFYSVGIGQISSEVPQNLSASRPQDRQFILSSKKLLLSDSGFYLCAWGAPPLQETQYFGPGTRLLVL.

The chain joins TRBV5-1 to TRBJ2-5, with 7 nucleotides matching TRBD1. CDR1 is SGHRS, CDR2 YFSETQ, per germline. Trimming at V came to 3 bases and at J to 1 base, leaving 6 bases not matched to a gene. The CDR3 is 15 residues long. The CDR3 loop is CASSYRTGTQETQYF. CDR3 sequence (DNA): TGCGCCAGCAGCTACCGGACAGGAACCCAAGAGACCCAGTACTTC.

The CDR3 here is CAWSVLSLTDTQYF. For the CDR3, the DNA is TGTGCCTGGAGTGTATTGAGTCTTACAGATACGCAGTATTTT. The chain links TRBV30 to TRBJ2-3; D unresolved. The CDR3 length is 14 residues. Germline CDR1 reads GTSNPN; CDR2 reads SVGIG (reference sequence). V was clipped by 0 bases and J by 3 bases, with 10 bases between them.

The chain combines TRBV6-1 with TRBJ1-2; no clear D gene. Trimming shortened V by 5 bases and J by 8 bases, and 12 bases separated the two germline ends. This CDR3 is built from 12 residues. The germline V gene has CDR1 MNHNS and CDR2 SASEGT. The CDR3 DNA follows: TGTGCCAGCAGTCCGTCAATCAACGGCTACACCTTC. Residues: CASSPSINGYTF.

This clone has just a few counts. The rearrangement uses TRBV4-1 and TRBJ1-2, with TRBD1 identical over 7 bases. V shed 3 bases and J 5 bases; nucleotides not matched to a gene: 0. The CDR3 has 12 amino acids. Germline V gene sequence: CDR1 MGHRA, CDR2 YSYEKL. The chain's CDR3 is CASSQTGYGYTF. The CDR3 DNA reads TGCGCCAGCAGCCAGACAGGGTATGGCTACACCTTC.

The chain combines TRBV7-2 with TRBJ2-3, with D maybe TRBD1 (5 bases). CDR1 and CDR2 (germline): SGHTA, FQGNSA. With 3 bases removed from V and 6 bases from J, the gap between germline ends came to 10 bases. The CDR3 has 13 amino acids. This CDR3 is CASSFYRGDTQYF. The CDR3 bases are TGTGCCAGCAGCTTTTATAGGGGCGATACGCAGTATTTT.

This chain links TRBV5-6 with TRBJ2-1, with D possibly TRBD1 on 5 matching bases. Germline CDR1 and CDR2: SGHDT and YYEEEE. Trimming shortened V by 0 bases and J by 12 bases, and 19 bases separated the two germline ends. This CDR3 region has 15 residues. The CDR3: CASSLDRSPPSAQFF. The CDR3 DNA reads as TGTGCCAGCAGCTTGGACAGGTCCCCCCCGAGTGCGCAGTTCTTC.

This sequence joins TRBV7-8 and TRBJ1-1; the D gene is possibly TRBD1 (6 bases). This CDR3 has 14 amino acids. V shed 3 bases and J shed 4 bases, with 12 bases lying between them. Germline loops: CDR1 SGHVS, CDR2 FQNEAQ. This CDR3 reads CASSFGGEGTEAFF. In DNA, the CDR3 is TGTGCCAGCAGCTTTGGGGGCGAGGGCACTGAAGCTTTCTTT.

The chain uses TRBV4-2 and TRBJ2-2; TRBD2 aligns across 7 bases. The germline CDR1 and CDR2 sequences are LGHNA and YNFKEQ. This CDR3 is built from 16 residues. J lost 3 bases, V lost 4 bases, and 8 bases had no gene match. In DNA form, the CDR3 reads TGTGCCAGCAGCCGACCTCTAGCGGCGGACACCGGGGAGCTGTTTTTT. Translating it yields CASSRPLAADTGELFF.

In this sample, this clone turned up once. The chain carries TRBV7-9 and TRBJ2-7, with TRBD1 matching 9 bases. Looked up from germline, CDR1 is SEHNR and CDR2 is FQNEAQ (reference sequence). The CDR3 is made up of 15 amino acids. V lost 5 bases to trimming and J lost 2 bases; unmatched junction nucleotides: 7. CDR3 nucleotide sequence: TGTGCCAGCAGCGCCCGGGACAGGGTACCCTACGAGCAGTACTTC. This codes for CASSARDRVPYEQYF. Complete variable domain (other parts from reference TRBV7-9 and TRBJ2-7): DTGVSQNPRHKITKRGQNVTFRCDPISEHNRLYWYRQTLGQGPEFLTYFQNEAQLEKSRLLSDRFSAERPKGSFSTLEIQRTEQGDSAMYLCASSARDRVPYEQYFGPGTRLTVT.

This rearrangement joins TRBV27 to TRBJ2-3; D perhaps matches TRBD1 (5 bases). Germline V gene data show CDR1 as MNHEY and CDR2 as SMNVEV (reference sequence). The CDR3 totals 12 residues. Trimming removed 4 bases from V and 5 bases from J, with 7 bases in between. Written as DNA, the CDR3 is TGTGCCAGCAGTTCGCAGGGAGATACGCAGTATTTT. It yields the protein CASSSQGDTQYF.

This chain's CDR3 is CASSPGLEETQYF. The CDR3 DNA reads TGTGCCAGCAGTCCGGGACTCGAAGAGACCCAGTACTTC. This chain links TRBV28 with TRBJ2-5, with a tentative D call TRBD2 (6 bases). The CDR3 has 13 amino acids. CDR1 is MDHEN and CDR2 is SYDVKM in the germline V gene. V gave up 5 bases and J gave up 3 bases, with 10 bases separating them. Looking up the rest from reference TRBV28 and TRBJ2-5 gives the full variable domain: DVKVTQSSRYLVKRTGEKVFLECVQDMDHENMFWYRQDPGLGLRLIYFSYDVKMKEKGDIPEGYSVSREKKERFSLILESASTNQTSMYLCASSPGLEETQYFGPGTRLLVL.

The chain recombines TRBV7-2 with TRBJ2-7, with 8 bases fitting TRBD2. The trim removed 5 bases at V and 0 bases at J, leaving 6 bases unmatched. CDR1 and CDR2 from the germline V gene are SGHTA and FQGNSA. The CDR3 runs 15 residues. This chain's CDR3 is CASSPQRESSYEQYF. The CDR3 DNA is TGTGCCAGCAGCCCACAGCGGGAGAGCTCCTACGAGCAGTACTTC.